One sample yielded the 23 T cell receptor beta chains listed below, sequenced in a study of cytomegalovirus exposure and HLA in healthy donors. The PCR employed 60 Vbeta primers together with 13 Jbeta primers. Profiled with immunoSEQ multiplex PCR; TCRdb holds only in-frame clones, not every one. In total, the table holds about 170,000 clones. The sample comprised PBMCs. The origin of the receptors is a woman between 18 and 29 years old in good health and CMV-seropositive.

The chain recombines TRBV10-3 with TRBJ1-4, with 9 bases that match TRBD1. The CDR3 is made up of 16 amino acids. J gave up 5 bases and V 0 bases, and 4 bases lay outside the gene matches. CDR1 and CDR2 (germline): ENHRY, SYGVKD. The CDR3 protein is CAISESGTGPNEKLFF. The CDR3 DNA is TGTGCCATCAGTGAGTCGGGGACAGGGCCGAATGAAAAACTGTTTTTT.

The chain employs TRBV9 and TRBJ2-5, with D perhaps matching TRBD2 (5 bases). The V and J ends lost 5 bases and 3 bases respectively, with 14 bases between them. The CDR3 covers 14 residues. Germline V gene data show CDR1 as SGDLS and CDR2 as YYNGEE. The CDR3 region is CASSPSLGEETQYF. The CDR3, as DNA: TGTGCCAGCAGTCCTAGCTTGGGAGAAGAGACCCAGTACTTC.

The V and J genes are TRBV15 and TRBJ2-7; 13 bases are shared with TRBD2. CDR3 length: 15 residues. In germline, CDR1 is LNHNV, CDR2 YYDKDF (reference sequence). Losses at the gene ends were 3 bases for V and 3 bases for J; bases not matched to a gene: 2. This CDR3 is CATSSRTSGSYEQYF. The CDR3 DNA sequence: TGTGCCACCAGCAGCCGGACTAGCGGGAGCTACGAGCAGTACTTC.

This sequence joins TRBV9 and TRBJ2-1; TRBD1 matches 7 bases. The CDR3 extends over 14 amino acids. V lost 4 bases, J lost 10 bases, and 11 bases stayed unmatched. Germline lookup yields CDR1 SGDLS and CDR2 YYNGEE. CDR3 region: CASSSGTDFGEQFF. The CDR3 nucleotides read TGTGCCAGCAGCTCCGGGACAGACTTTGGAGAGCAGTTCTTC.

The chain has TRBV2 and TRBJ1-2; D is unresolved. Between the trimmed V and J ends, which lost 4 bases and 4 bases, there was a span of 13 bases. There are 14 residues in the CDR3. Germline V gene data show CDR1 as SNHLY and CDR2 as FYNNEI. In nucleotides, the CDR3 is TGTGCCAGCAGTGCTAGTCTTACCCTCTATGGCTACACCTTC. It encodes CASSASLTLYGYTF. The full variable domain, in which reference TRBV2 and TRBJ1-2 provide the parts outside the CDR3, is EPEVTQTPSHQVTQMGQEVILRCVPISNHLYFYWYRQILGQKVEFLVSFYNNEISEKSEIFDDQFSVERPDGSNFTLKIRSTKLEDSAMYFCASSASLTLYGYTFGSGTRLTVV.

V and J are TRBV2 and TRBJ1-3; D might be TRBD1 (5 bases). The CDR3 totals 15 residues. Germline V lookup: CDR1 SNHLY, CDR2 FYNNEI. Trimming left V 4 bases short and J 2 bases short, with 12 bases between. Here the CDR3 DNA reads TGTGCCAGCAGTGTAGGCAGGGCAGCTGGAAACACCATATATTTT. It encodes CASSVGRAAGNTIYF. Full variable domain (rest looked up from reference TRBV2 and TRBJ1-3): EPEVTQTPSHQVTQMGQEVILRCVPISNHLYFYWYRQILGQKVEFLVSFYNNEISEKSEIFDDQFSVERPDGSNFTLKIRSTKLEDSAMYFCASSVGRAAGNTIYFGEGSWLTVV.

The chain couples TRBV7-2 to TRBJ1-6; TRBD1 aligns across 10 bases. CDR1 and CDR2 from the germline V gene are SGHTA and FQGNSA. The CDR3 runs 15 residues. With V trimmed by 5 bases and J by 8 bases, 6 bases remained unmatched. CDR3 residues: CASSRQGAAYSPLHF. The CDR3 bases are TGTGCCAGCAGCCGACAGGGGGCAGCCTATTCACCCCTCCACTTT. The variable domain in full, completed from reference TRBV7-2 and TRBJ1-6, reads GAGVSQSPSNKVTEKGKDVELRCDPISGHTALYWYRQSLGQGLEFLIYFQGNSAPDKSGLPSDRFSAERTGGSVSTLTIQRTQQEDSAVYLCASSRQGAAYSPLHFGNGTRLTVT.

The rearrangement links TRBV18 to TRBJ2-6; D not resolved. Germline V gene lookup returns CDR1 KGHSH and CDR2 LQKENI. Trimming took 1 base from V and 1 from J, leaving 14 bases between them. The CDR3 consists of 18 residues. In DNA, the CDR3 is TGTGCCAGCTCACCACGAGTTCAGGTCTCGTCTGGGGCCAACGTCCTGACTTTC. It encodes CASSPRVQVSSGANVLTF.

DNA for the CDR3: TGTGCCAGTAGTACTACAGGGACCTATGGCTACACCTTC. As protein: CASSTTGTYGYTF. The V and J genes are TRBV19 and TRBJ1-2; D perhaps matches TRBD1 (6 bases). The CDR3 length is 13 residues. Germline V gene data show CDR1 as LNHDA and CDR2 as SQIVND (reference sequence). V lost 4 bases and J 4 bases, leaving 10 bases between the germline ends. Drawing the rest from reference TRBV19 and TRBJ1-2, the complete variable domain is DGGITQSPKYLFRKEGQNVTLSCEQNLNHDAMYWYRQDPGQGLRLIYYSQIVNDFQKGDIAEGYSVSREKKESFPLTVTSAQKNPTAFYLCASSTTGTYGYTFGSGTRLTVV.

This chain uses TRBV19 with TRBJ1-1, with unresolved D. CDR3 length equals 14 residues. From germline, CDR1 is LNHDA and CDR2 SQIVND (reference sequence). V was shortened by 3 bases and J by 4 bases, with 12 bases between the two germline ends. The DNA for the CDR3 is TGTGCCAGTAGTATTTCGGGAGTGGGCACTGAAGCTTTCTTT. Translated: CASSISGVGTEAFF.

V is TRBV2 and J is TRBJ1-1, with D hard to call. The V gene lost 4 bases and the J gene lost 1 base, with 7 bases spanning the gap. The CDR3 is made up of 13 amino acids. The V gene's germline CDR1 is SNHLY and CDR2 FYNNEI. CDR3 sequence: CASSVLANTEAFF. Here the CDR3 DNA reads TGTGCCAGCAGTGTTTTGGCGAACACTGAAGCTTTCTTT.

The genes are TRBV5-4 and TRBJ2-3; 12 bases fit TRBD2. The junction had 4 bases not matched to a gene; V was cut back by 3 bases and J by 2 bases. CDR3 length equals 16 residues. Germline CDR1 reads SGHNT; CDR2 reads YYREEE (reference sequence). This CDR3 is CASSSTSGGTTDTQYF. The CDR3 bases are TGTGCCAGCAGCTCTACTAGCGGGGGGACCACAGATACGCAGTATTTT.

As concerns this clone: The junction departs from germline at one end; a sequencing error may be responsible. The chain employs TRBV2 and TRBJ1-5; 9 bases match TRBD1. Germline values: CDR1 SNHLY, CDR2 FYNNEI. The length of the CDR3 is 13 residues. CDR3 DNA: TGTGCCGGCAGTGGGACAGGGAATCAGCCCCAGCATTTT. Translating it yields CAGSGTGNQPQHF.

V usage is TRBV4-1 and J usage is TRBJ2-1; TRBD2 is a possible D gene (6 bases). Germline values: CDR1 MGHRA, CDR2 YSYEKL. With 3 bases removed from V and 2 bases from J, the gap between germline ends came to 11 bases. This CDR3 has 15 residues. CDR3 sequence (DNA): TGCGCCAGCAGCCAGTCTAGCGATCCCTACAATGAGCAGTTCTTC. Amino acids: CASSQSSDPYNEQFF.

The rearrangement uses TRBV29-1 and TRBJ2-3, with TRBD1 matching 9 bases. This CDR3 region has 14 residues. Germline CDR1 SQVTM, CDR2 ANQGSEA. Germline trimming cut 7 bases from V and 5 bases from J; bases unmatched to any gene: 10. This chain's CDR3 is CSAPEDRGLDTQYF. The CDR3 coding sequence is TGCAGCGCTCCGGAGGACAGGGGATTAGATACGCAGTATTTT.

The V and J genes are TRBV13 and TRBJ2-2; 8 nucleotides match TRBD1. Germline CDR1 reads PRHDT; CDR2 reads FYEKMQ (reference sequence). The V gene end was trimmed by 5 bases and the J gene end by 0 bases; junction bases not matched to a gene: 11. The CDR3 consists of 18 residues. The CDR3 reads CASSRSMWGQANTGELFF. In DNA form, the CDR3 reads TGTGCCAGCAGCCGATCAATGTGGGGACAGGCGAACACCGGGGAGCTGTTTTTT. The whole variable domain, remainder taken from reference TRBV13 and TRBJ2-2, is AAGVIQSPRHLIKEKRETATLKCYPIPRHDTVYWYQQGPGQDPQFLISFYEKMQSDKGSIPDRFSAQQFSDYHSELNMSSLELGDSALYFCASSRSMWGQANTGELFFGEGSRLTVL.

The chain recombines TRBV6-5 with TRBJ2-7; D unresolved. Germline-derived CDR1 and CDR2 are MNHEY and SVGAGI. The length of the CDR3 is 13 residues. V dropped 4 bases and J dropped 4 bases, with 11 bases sitting between them. The CDR3 here is CASSSATVYEQYF. The DNA for the CDR3 is TGTGCCAGCAGTTCAGCGACTGTGTACGAGCAGTACTTC.

For the CDR3, the DNA is TGTGCCAGCAGTGAACTAAGGGTAGGAGGGAACACTGAAGCTTTCTTT. Its protein product is CASSELRVGGNTEAFF. V and J are TRBV25-1 and TRBJ1-1; no clear D. The CDR3 length is 16 residues. From germline, CDR1 is MGHDK and CDR2 SYGVNS. V lost 2 bases and J lost 1, with 14 bases in between.

The chain links TRBV5-6 to TRBJ2-7; 9 bases match TRBD1. The CDR3 runs to 12 residues. Germline-derived CDR1 and CDR2 are SGHDT and YYEEEE. Unmatched junction bases numbered 0, after V lost 7 bases and J lost 1 base. CDR3 loop: CASDRGSYEQYF. The CDR3 nucleotides are TGTGCCAGCGACAGGGGGTCCTACGAGCAGTACTTC.

The CDR3 bases are TGCGCCAGCAGCGGGACTAGCGGGGAAGAGACCCAGTACTTC. This gives the protein CASSGTSGEETQYF. The chain carries TRBV5-1 and TRBJ2-5; 13 bases align to TRBD2. With V trimmed by 4 bases and J by 3 bases, 0 bases remained unmatched. The CDR3 consists of 14 residues. The germline CDR1 and CDR2 sequences are SGHRS and YFSETQ.

The chain recombines TRBV7-9 with TRBJ2-7, with 10 bases lining up with TRBD2. V shed 3 bases and J 5 bases; nucleotides not matched to a gene: 1. CDR3 length: 13 residues. In germline, CDR1 is SEHNR, CDR2 FQNEAQ (reference sequence). The CDR3: CASSFLAGDEQYF. CDR3 DNA: TGTGCCAGCAGCTTCCTAGCGGGAGACGAGCAGTACTTC.

This chain uses TRBV7-9 with TRBJ1-6, with D uncertain. Trimming took off 5 bases at V and 8 bases at J, with 16 bases between the two ends. Germline values: CDR1 SEHNR, CDR2 FQNEAQ (reference sequence). The CDR3 consists of 15 residues. In DNA, the CDR3 is TGTGCCAGCAGCGAAGTCGGTTTCGGGGATTCACCCCTCCACTTT. Translating gives CASSEVGFGDSPLHF.

This chain links TRBV7-8 with TRBJ1-2; D gene uncertain. Trimming stripped 5 bases from V and 0 bases from J, with 16 bases between. Germline V lookup: CDR1 SGHVS, CDR2 FQNEAQ. This CDR3 is built from 16 residues. CDR3 in DNA: TGTGCCAGCAGCCACACACAGAGCCCCGCTAACTATGGCTACACCTTC. The encoded protein is CASSHTQSPANYGYTF.